This T cell receptor beta chain is from a study of tumor-infiltrating lymphocytes in glioblastoma multiforme. This CDR3 has 15 residues. CDR1 is SGHAT, CDR2 FQNNGV, per germline. Between the trimmed V and J ends, which lost 6 bases and 9 bases, there was a span of 21 bases. This clonotype was detected once. As yet, its antigen is unknown. TCRB libraries came from RNA via three nested multiplex PCR rounds. TCRB-specific cDNA synthesis used around 0.5 ug of total RNA. No unique molecular identifiers were described for these TCRB libraries. TCRdb reprocessed the multiplex PCR reads with MiXCR, giving one entry per CDR3 protein. Among approximately 30,000 distinct CDR3 sequences listed, 60% to 65% were seen once. Study results and caveats: Just one glioblastoma patient contributed to the TCR-mutation comparison. Functional subtype sorting of these T cells was not performed.

The receptor comes from a male donor with glioblastoma. This rearrangement joins TRBV11-2 to TRBJ2-1, with D perhaps being TRBD1 or TRBD2 (6 bases each). Sequencing was carried out using brain tumor tissue. This chain's CDR3 is CASRYGNSGGGEQFF. The DNA of the CDR3 is TGTGCCAGCAGATACGGAAATAGCGGAGGGGGTGAGCAGTTCTTC. Complete variable domain (other parts from reference TRBV11-2 and TRBJ2-1): EAGVAQSPRYKIIEKRQSVAFWCNPISGHATLYWYQQILGQGPKLLIQFQNNGVVDDSQLPKDRFSAERLKGVDSTLKIQPAKLEDSAVYLCASRYGNSGGGEQFFGPGTRLTVL.